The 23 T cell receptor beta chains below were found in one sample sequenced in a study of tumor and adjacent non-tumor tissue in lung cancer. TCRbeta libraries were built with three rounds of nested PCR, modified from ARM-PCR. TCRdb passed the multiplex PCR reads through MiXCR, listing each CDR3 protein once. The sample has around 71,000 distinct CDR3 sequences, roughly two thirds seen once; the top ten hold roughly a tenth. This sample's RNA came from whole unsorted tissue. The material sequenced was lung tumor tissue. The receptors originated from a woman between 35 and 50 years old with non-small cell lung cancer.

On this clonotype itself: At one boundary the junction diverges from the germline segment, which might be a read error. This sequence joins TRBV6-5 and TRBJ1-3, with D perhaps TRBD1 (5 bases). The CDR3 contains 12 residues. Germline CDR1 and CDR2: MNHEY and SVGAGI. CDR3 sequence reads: CAGSYDRNIIYF. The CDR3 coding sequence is TGTGCCGGCAGTTACGACAGAAACATCATATATTTT.

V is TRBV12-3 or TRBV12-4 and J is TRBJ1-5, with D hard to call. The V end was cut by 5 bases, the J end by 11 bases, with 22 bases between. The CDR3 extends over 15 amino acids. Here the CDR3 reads CASSPIKGLGQSQHF. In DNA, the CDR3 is TGTGCCAGCAGTCCGATAAAGGGCCTCGGGCAGTCCCAGCATTTT.

The CDR3 region is CASRRWGSEQYF. CDR3 in DNA: TGTGCCAGTAGGCGATGGGGGAGCGAGCAGTACTTC. J is TRBJ2-7 and V is TRBV7-8; the D gene could be TRBD1 or TRBD2 (5 bases each). This CDR3 spans 12 amino acids. CDR1 SGHVS and CDR2 FQNEAQ come from the germline V gene. V was cut by 9 bases and J by 6 bases, with 15 bases left in between.

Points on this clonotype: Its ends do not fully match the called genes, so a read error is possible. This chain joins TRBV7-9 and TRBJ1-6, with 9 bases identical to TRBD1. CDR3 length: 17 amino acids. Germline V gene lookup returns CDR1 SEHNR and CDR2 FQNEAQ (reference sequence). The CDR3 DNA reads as TGTGCCAGCAGCGCCGGGACAGGGATTCTCGAAAATTTACCCCTCCACTTT. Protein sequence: CASSAGTGILENLPLHF.

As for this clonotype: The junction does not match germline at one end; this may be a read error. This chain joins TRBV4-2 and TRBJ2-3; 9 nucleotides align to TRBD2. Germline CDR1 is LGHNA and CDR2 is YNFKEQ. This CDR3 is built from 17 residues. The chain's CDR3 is CASSQGIAGAITDTRYF. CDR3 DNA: TGTGCCAGCAGCCAAGGTATAGCGGGGGCCATCACAGATACGCGGTATTTT.

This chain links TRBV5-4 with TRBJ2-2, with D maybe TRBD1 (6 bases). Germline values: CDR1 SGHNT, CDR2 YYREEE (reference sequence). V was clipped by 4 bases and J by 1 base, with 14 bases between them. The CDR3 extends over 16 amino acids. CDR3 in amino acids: CASSTPGHLNTGELFF. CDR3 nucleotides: TGTGCCAGCAGCACGCCGGGACACCTGAACACCGGGGAGCTGTTTTTT.

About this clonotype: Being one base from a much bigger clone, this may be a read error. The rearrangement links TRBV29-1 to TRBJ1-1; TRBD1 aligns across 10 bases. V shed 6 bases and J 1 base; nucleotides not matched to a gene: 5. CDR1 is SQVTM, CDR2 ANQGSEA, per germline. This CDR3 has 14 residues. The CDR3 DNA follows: TGCAGCGTGTCGGACAGGGGGAGGAACACTGAAGCTTTCTTT. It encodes CSVSDRGRNTEAFF. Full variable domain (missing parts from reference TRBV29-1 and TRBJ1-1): SAVISQKPSRDICQRGTSLTIQCQVDSQVTMMFWYRQQPGQSLTLIATANQGSEATYESGFVIDKFPISRPNLTFSTLTVSNMSPEDSSIYLCSVSDRGRNTEAFFGQGTRLTVV.

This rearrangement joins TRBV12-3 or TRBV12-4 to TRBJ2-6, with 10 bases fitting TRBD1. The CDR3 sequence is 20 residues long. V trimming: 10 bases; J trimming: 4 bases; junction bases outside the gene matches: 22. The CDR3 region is CANSLSDRGLVRGGANVLTF. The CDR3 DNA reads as TGTGCCAATAGTCTTTCCGACAGGGGGCTCGTTCGAGGAGGGGCCAACGTCCTGACTTTC.

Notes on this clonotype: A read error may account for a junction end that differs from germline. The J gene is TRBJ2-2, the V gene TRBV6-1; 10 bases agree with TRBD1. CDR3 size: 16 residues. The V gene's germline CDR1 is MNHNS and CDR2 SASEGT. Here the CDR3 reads CASSAPGTGDTGELFF. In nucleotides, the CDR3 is TGTGCTAGCAGTGCACCCGGGACAGGGGACACCGGGGAGCTGTTTTTT.

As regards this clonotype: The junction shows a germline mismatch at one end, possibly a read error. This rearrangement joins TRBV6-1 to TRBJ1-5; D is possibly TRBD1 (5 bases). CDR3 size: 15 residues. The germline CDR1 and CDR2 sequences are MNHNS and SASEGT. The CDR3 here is CASSRGGDSNQLQHF. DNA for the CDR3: TGTGCCAGCAGCCGTGGAGGGGACTCGAATCAGCTCCAGCATTTT.

CDR3: CASSMELADIQYF. CDR3 in DNA: TGTGCCAGTAGTATGGAGCTAGCTGACATTCAGTACTTC. J is TRBJ2-4 and V is TRBV19; maybe TRBD2 (5 bases). The germline gives CDR1 LNHDA, CDR2 SQIVND (reference sequence). V lost 3 bases, J lost 8 bases, and 11 bases lay in between. CDR3 length equals 13 residues.

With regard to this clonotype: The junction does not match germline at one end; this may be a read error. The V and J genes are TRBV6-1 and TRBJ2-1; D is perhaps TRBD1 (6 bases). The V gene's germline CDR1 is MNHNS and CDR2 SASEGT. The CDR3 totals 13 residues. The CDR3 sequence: CASTAGAYNELFF. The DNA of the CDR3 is TGTGCCAGCACAGCAGGGGCGTACAATGAGCTGTTCTTC.

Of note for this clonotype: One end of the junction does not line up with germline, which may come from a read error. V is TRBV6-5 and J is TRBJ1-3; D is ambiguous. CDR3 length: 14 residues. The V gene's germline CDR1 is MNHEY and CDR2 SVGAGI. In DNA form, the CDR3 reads TGTACCAGTAGCCCCGGGGAAGGGATAAACACCATATATTTT. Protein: CTSSPGEGINTIYF.

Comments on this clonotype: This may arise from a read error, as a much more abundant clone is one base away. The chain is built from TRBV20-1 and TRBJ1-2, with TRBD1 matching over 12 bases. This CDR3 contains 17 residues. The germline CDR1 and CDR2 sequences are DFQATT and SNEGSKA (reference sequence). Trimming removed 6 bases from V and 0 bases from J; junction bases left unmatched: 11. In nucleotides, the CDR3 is TGCAGTGCCAAGGGACAGGGGGCGCAAGGAGCTAACTATGGCTACACCTTC. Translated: CSAKGQGAQGANYGYTF.

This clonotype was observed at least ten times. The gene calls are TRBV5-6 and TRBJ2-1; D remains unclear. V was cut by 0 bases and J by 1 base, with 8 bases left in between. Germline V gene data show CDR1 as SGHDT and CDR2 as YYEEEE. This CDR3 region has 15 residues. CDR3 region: CASSLGQDSYNEQFF. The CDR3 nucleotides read TGTGCCAGCAGCTTGGGCCAGGATTCCTACAATGAGCAGTTCTTC.

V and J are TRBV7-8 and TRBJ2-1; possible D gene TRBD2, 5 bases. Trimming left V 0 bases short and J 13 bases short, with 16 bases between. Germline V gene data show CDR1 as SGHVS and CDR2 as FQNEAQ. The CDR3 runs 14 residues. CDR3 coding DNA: TGTGCCAGCAGCTTAGCCGGGAATGCTGGGGATCAGTTCTTC. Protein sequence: CASSLAGNAGDQFF.

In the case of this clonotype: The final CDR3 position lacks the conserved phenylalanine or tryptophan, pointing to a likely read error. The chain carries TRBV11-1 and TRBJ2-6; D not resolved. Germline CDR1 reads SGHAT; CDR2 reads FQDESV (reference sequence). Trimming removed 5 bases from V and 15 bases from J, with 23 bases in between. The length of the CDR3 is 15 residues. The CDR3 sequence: CASSLGSFKVNALTL. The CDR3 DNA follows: TGTGCCAGCAGCCTAGGGTCCTTTAAGGTCAATGCCCTGACTTTA.

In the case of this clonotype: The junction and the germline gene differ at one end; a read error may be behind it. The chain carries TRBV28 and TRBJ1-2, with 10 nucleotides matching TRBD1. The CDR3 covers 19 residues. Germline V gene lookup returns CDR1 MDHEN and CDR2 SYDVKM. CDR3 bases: TGTGCCAACAGTAGAGGAAGCCCGGGGACAGGGGCCTCTAGCTATGGCTACACCTTC. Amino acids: CANSRGSPGTGASSYGYTF.

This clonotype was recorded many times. In DNA form, the CDR3 reads TGCAGTGCTATCCCCGGGGGGGCCTACGAGCAGTACTTC. It codes for CSAIPGGAYEQYF. J is TRBJ2-7 and V is TRBV20-1, with 8 bases fitting TRBD2. The V segment lost 4 bases and the J segment 2 bases; nucleotides outside the gene matches: 4. The CDR3 length is 13 residues. Germline CDR1 is DFQATT and CDR2 is SNEGSKA (reference sequence).

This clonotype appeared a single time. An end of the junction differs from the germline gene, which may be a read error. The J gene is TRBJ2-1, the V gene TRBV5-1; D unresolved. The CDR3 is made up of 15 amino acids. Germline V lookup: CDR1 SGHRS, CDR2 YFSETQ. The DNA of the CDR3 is TGTGCCAGCAACATCGATGGCAGCTCCTACAATGAGCAGTTCTTC. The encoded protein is CASNIDGSSYNEQFF.

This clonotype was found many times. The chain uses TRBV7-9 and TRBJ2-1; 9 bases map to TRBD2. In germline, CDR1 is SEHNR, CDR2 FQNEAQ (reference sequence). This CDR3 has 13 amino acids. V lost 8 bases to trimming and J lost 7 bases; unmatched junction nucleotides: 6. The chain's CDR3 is CASLAGAQNEQFF. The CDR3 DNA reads TGTGCCAGCTTAGCGGGAGCCCAAAATGAGCAGTTCTTC.

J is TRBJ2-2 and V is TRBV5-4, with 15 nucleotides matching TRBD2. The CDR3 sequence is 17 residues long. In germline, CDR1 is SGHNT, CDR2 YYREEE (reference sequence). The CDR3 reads CNSSLLGLAGGTGELFF. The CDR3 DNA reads TGTAACAGCTCATTGTTGGGACTAGCGGGAGGAACCGGGGAGCTGTTTTTT.

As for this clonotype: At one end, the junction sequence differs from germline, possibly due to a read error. The CDR3 spells CANSQERGATRGNEQFF. The CDR3 DNA sequence: TGCGCCAACAGCCAAGAAAGGGGGGCAACCAGGGGCAATGAGCAGTTCTTC. The chain combines TRBV4-1 with TRBJ2-1; D is possibly TRBD1 or TRBD2 (6 bases each). The length of the CDR3 is 17 residues. The germline V gene has CDR1 MGHRA and CDR2 YSYEKL.